The 14 T cell receptor beta chains below come from one sample, sequenced in a study of blood T cell repertoires in COVID-19. The table came from immunoSEQ multiplex PCR; TCRdb's copy has only in-frame clones and leaves some out. The repertoire holds 250,000 to 350,000 clones, with about 87% as singletons. The sequenced sample consisted of peripheral blood. The receptors here all came from a woman between 45 and 65 years old with COVID-19, enrolled during active disease.

The CDR3 nucleotides read TGTGCCAGCAGTCCCCGGGAGGGGAAGTGGCAGTTCTTC. It translates to CASSPREGKWQFF. This sequence joins TRBV27 and TRBJ2-1; TRBD2 agrees at 8 bases. Germline V CDR1 and CDR2: MNHEY, SMNVEV (reference sequence). This CDR3 contains 13 residues. The ends lost 5 bases at V and 12 bases at J; junction bases unmatched: 9.

This chain connects TRBV7-3 to TRBJ2-1, with D possibly matching TRBD1 (5 bases). Germline V gene data show CDR1 as SGHTA and CDR2 as FQGTGA. The V end lost 5 bases, the J end lost 6 bases, and 14 bases lay between the germline ends. The CDR3 covers 14 residues. This chain's CDR3 is CASSALDKINEQFF. The CDR3 DNA is TGTGCCAGCAGCGCGTTGGACAAGATCAATGAGCAGTTCTTC.

This clone was picked up one time. The V call is TRBV7-9, the J call TRBJ1-1, with D maybe TRBD1 (5 bases). Germline CDR1 SEHNR, CDR2 FQNEAQ (reference sequence). The V gene lost 3 bases and the J gene lost 4 bases, with 9 bases spanning the gap. This CDR3 comprises 13 residues. The CDR3 nucleotides read TGTGCCAGCAGCTTTACGACAGCCACTGAAGCTTTCTTT. As protein: CASSFTTATEAFF. Variable domain in full (rest from reference TRBV7-9 and TRBJ1-1): DTGVSQNPRHKITKRGQNVTFRCDPISEHNRLYWYRQTLGQGPEFLTYFQNEAQLEKSRLLSDRFSAERPKGSFSTLEIQRTEQGDSAMYLCASSFTTATEAFFGQGTRLTVV.

The chain links TRBV15 to TRBJ2-1; 8 bases agree with TRBD1. J gave up 7 bases and V 0 bases, and 5 bases lay outside the gene matches. CDR1 and CDR2 (germline): LNHNV, YYDKDF (reference sequence). The CDR3 runs 15 residues. Here the CDR3 DNA reads TGTGCCACCAGCAGAGATATCGGACAGGGTAATGAGCAGTTCTTC. The encoded protein is CATSRDIGQGNEQFF.

This clone was picked up one time. In DNA form, the CDR3 reads TGTGCCAGCAGCTTAGGGTCGACAGGGGCTGGAAACACCATATATTTT. Protein sequence: CASSLGSTGAGNTIYF. V gene TRBV7-6 combines with J gene TRBJ1-3; the match to TRBD1 covers 8 bases. The CDR3 contains 16 residues. Per the germline V gene, CDR1 is SGHVS and CDR2 is FNYEAQ. After removal of 1 base from V and 2 bases from J, the junction contained 4 bases not matched to a gene.

The chain is built from TRBV6-6 and TRBJ2-2; 10 bases align to TRBD1. CDR1 MNHNY and CDR2 SVGAGI come from the germline V gene (reference sequence). The CDR3 is 16 amino acids. Unmatched junction bases numbered 10, after V lost 9 bases and J lost 3 bases. CDR3 nucleotides: TGTGCCAGTTCCAACCCCGGGACAGGGGACACCGGGGAGCTGTTTTTT. Translating gives CASSNPGTGDTGELFF.

The chain employs TRBV9 and TRBJ1-6; TRBD1 agrees at 9 bases. V lost 2 bases to trimming and J lost 9 bases; unmatched junction nucleotides: 9. This CDR3 has 16 amino acids. From germline, CDR1 is SGDLS and CDR2 YYNGEE. In DNA form, the CDR3 reads TGTGCCAGCAGCGTCGCCGGACAGGGGTCTGGTTCACCCCTCCACTTT. This encodes CASSVAGQGSGSPLHF.

The chain links TRBV2 to TRBJ1-2, with 8 bases aligning to TRBD1. This CDR3 contains 13 residues. The V and J ends lost 4 bases and 4 bases, in that order; junction bases with no gene match: 2. Germline V gene lookup returns CDR1 SNHLY and CDR2 FYNNEI. The CDR3 sequence is CASSGGTGYGYTF. As DNA, the CDR3 is TGTGCCAGCAGTGGGGGGACAGGCTATGGCTACACCTTC. The full variable domain, with the rest looked up from reference TRBV2 and TRBJ1-2, is EPEVTQTPSHQVTQMGQEVILRCVPISNHLYFYWYRQILGQKVEFLVSFYNNEISEKSEIFDDQFSVERPDGSNFTLKIRSTKLEDSAMYFCASSGGTGYGYTFGSGTRLTVV.

This sequence joins TRBV7-6 and TRBJ2-1, with D maybe TRBD2 (6 bases). Per the germline V gene, CDR1 is SGHVS and CDR2 is FNYEAQ. Trimming shortened V by 4 bases and J by 2 bases, and 15 bases separated the two germline ends. The CDR3 contains 16 residues. DNA of the CDR3: TGTGCCAGCAGCTACGTAGCGGAATCGACCTACAATGAGCAGTTCTTC. Amino acid sequence: CASSYVAESTYNEQFF.

The CDR3 protein is CASSLGRTGRRNNQPQHF. In nucleotides, the CDR3 is TGTGCCAGCAGCTTAGGTAGGACAGGGAGGCGTAACAATCAGCCCCAGCATTTT. The V and J genes are TRBV13 and TRBJ1-5; 8 positions agree with TRBD1. The CDR3 spans 18 residues. Germline V gene lookup returns CDR1 PRHDT and CDR2 FYEKMQ (reference sequence). The junction had 10 bases not matched to a gene; V was cut back by 0 bases and J by 3 bases.

A word on this clone: An end of the junction differs from the germline gene, which may be a read error. V usage is TRBV5-1 and J usage is TRBJ2-5, with D maybe TRBD2 (6 bases). The CDR3 extends over 14 amino acids. Germline assignment: CDR1 SGHRS and CDR2 YFSETQ. The CDR3 protein is CASYSRPGLPGGNF. In DNA, the CDR3 is TGCGCCAGCTACTCCAGACCGGGACTCCCCGGCGGCAACTTC.

V usage is TRBV10-3 and J usage is TRBJ2-2, with 7 bases matching TRBD1. Germline V lookup: CDR1 ENHRY, CDR2 SYGVKD. This CDR3 has 15 residues. Losses at the gene ends were 2 bases for V and 3 bases for J; bases not matched to a gene: 3. CDR3 sequence reads: CAISEHTGDTGELFF. CDR3 nucleotide sequence: TGTGCCATCAGTGAGCATACAGGGGACACCGGGGAGCTGTTTTTT.

The gene calls are TRBV6-5 and TRBJ2-7; D may be TRBD1 (5 bases). The CDR3 extends over 13 amino acids. V lost 6 bases and J 2 bases, leaving 11 bases between the germline ends. Germline CDR1 reads MNHEY; CDR2 reads SVGAGI. CDR3 in amino acids: CASSKGVAYEQYF. CDR3 nucleotide sequence: TGTGCCAGCAGCAAAGGGGTAGCCTACGAGCAGTACTTC.

The genes are TRBV19 and TRBJ2-1; 11 nucleotides line up with TRBD2. From germline, CDR1 is LNHDA and CDR2 SQIVND (reference sequence). The CDR3 sequence is 14 residues long. V lost 8 bases, J lost 7 bases, and 7 bases stayed unmatched. CDR3 sequence (DNA): TGTGCCAGTTTACTTAGCGGGAGGGATAATGAGCAGTTCTTC. Translating gives CASLLSGRDNEQFF. Looking up the rest from reference TRBV19 and TRBJ2-1 gives the full variable domain: DGGITQSPKYLFRKEGQNVTLSCEQNLNHDAMYWYRQDPGQGLRLIYYSQIVNDFQKGDIAEGYSVSREKKESFPLTVTSAQKNPTAFYLCASLLSGRDNEQFFGPGTRLTVL.